This entry concerns a single T cell receptor (beta chain). Enrollment shut out patients with autoimmune disease history or systemic immunosuppression. Blood was sampled at baseline, cycle 4 day 1, and cycle 7 day 1. Profiled with immunoSEQ multiplex PCR; TCRdb holds only in-frame clones, not every one. Of roughly 30,000 clones listed, roughly nine tenths were seen once; the top ten hold 13% to 15%. The CDR3 has 14 residues. Germline CDR1 is SGHAT and CDR2 is FQNNGV. V lost 4 bases to trimming and J lost 0 bases; unmatched junction nucleotides: 2. The sample belongs to a study of OX40 agonist ivuxolimab in advanced cancers. About the research overall: Each dose-escalation patient presented with hepatocellular carcinoma, melanoma, renal cell or head and neck cancer.

The rearrangement links TRBV11-2 to TRBJ2-7; 8 bases line up with TRBD1. The receptor was derived from an adult with an advanced solid tumor such as melanoma, head and neck, liver or kidney cancer. This specimen was CD4+ or CD8+ T cells sorted from blood, taken in a trial of the OX40 agonist ivuxolimab. CDR3 nucleotide sequence: TGTGCCAGCAGCTACGGGACAGGCTCCTACGAGCAGTACTTC. It yields the protein CASSYGTGSYEQYF.